A single T cell receptor (beta chain) is shown here with its context. The antigen remains undetermined. This was the immunoSEQ version 4 assay in survey mode. Assay used: immunoSEQ multiplex PCR; TCRdb lists only in-frame clones, some missing. The sample records 45,000 to 55,000 clones, 75% to 85% being singletons. Lysates of CMV-infected fibroblasts at approximately 9.6 ug/mL stimulated these cells. CD40L-negative CD69-negative CD45RO-high memory CD4+ T cells were sorted as populations depleted of antigen-responding cells. J was trimmed by 4 bases and V by 3 bases; bases with no gene match: 7. Germline V gene data show CDR1 as LNHDA and CDR2 as SQIVND (reference sequence). The CDR3 runs 15 residues. These data are taken from a study of persistence of HIV-infected CD4 T cells. As for the study in general: Up to roughly 200 mL blood was drawn at multiple time points; two donors had single-time leukapheresis. Points from the study as a whole: Proviral oligoclonality tracked with TCR oligoclonality within the same sorted cells.

V is TRBV19 and J is TRBJ1-1; 8 bases map to TRBD1. The source material was CD4+ T cells sorted from PBMCs after 18-hour stimulation, sampled from a patient who received antiretroviral therapy. This receptor was obtained from an adult man with HIV who was CMV-seropositive. The CDR3, as DNA: TGTGCCAGTAGTATCCCCAGGGGGCTGACCACTGAAGCTTTCTTT. It yields the protein CASSIPRGLTTEAFF. The variable domain in full, completed from reference TRBV19 and TRBJ1-1, reads DGGITQSPKYLFRKEGQNVTLSCEQNLNHDAMYWYRQDPGQGLRLIYYSQIVNDFQKGDIAEGYSVSREKKESFPLTVTSAQKNPTAFYLCASSIPRGLTTEAFFGQGTRLTVV.